One T cell receptor beta chain is described in this entry. This specimen comes from a study of OX40 agonist ivuxolimab in advanced cancers. The table came from immunoSEQ multiplex PCR; TCRdb's copy has only in-frame clones and leaves some out. The sample contains about 23,000 clones, approximately 90% of which appear only once. The source material was CD4+ or CD8+ T cells sorted from blood, sampled in a trial of the OX40 agonist ivuxolimab. The sequence came from an adult with an advanced solid tumor such as melanoma, head and neck, liver or kidney cancer.

The DNA for the CDR3 is TGTGCCAGCAGAATGGGACAGGGGGTGTACTACGAGCAGTACTTC. Protein: CASRMGQGVYYEQYF. The V call is TRBV6-5, the J call TRBJ2-7, with 11 positions matching TRBD1. The junction had 7 bases not matched to a gene; V was cut back by 6 bases and J by 3 bases. Germline CDR1 MNHEY, CDR2 SVGAGI. This CDR3 has 15 amino acids.